The text below deals with one T cell receptor (beta chain). This entry is derived from a study of OX40 agonist ivuxolimab in advanced cancers. In the study overall: Patients receiving dose escalation had hepatocellular carcinoma, melanoma, renal cell or head and neck cancer. In three patients, partial responses were observed, one with hepatocellular carcinoma and two with cutaneous melanoma.

Drawing of blood for sampling happened at baseline, at cycle 4 day 1, and at cycle 7 day 1. The protocol was immunoSEQ multiplex PCR, while the TCRdb copy is restricted to in-frame clones and leaves out a portion. Of 100,000 or so clones listed, approximately 85% were seen once; the top ten hold less than 5%. The input for sequencing was CD4+ or CD8+ T cells sorted from blood, taken in a trial of the OX40 agonist ivuxolimab. This TCR derives from an adult with an advanced solid tumor such as melanoma, head and neck, liver or kidney cancer.

The CDR3 is CASSLTPSNEQFF. Here the CDR3 DNA reads TGTGCCAGCAGTTTAACCCCCTCCAATGAGCAGTTCTTC. The genes are TRBV27 and TRBJ2-1; D is undetermined. The CDR3 sequence is 13 residues long. Germline V gene lookup returns CDR1 MNHEY and CDR2 SMNVEV (reference sequence). V shed 2 bases and J shed 6 bases, with 8 bases lying between them.